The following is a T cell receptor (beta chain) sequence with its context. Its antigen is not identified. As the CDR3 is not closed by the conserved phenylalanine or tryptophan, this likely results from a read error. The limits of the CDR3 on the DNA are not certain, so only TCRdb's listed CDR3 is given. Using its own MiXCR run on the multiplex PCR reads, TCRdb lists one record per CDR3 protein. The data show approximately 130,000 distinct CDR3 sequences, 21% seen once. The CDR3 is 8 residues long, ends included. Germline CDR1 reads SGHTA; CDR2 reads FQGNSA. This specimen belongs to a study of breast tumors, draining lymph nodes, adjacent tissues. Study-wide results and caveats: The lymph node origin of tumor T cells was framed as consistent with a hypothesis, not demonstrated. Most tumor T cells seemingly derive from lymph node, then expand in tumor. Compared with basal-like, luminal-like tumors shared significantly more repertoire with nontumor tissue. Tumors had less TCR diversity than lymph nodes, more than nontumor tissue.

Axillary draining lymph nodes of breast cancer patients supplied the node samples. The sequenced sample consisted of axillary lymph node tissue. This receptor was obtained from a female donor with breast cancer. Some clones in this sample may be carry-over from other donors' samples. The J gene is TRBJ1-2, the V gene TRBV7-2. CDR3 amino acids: CASSLEFL.